The clone carrying this T cell receptor beta chain was seen more than once but under ten times. Expressed TCRB transcripts were sequenced because the isolated RNA had all been reverse transcribed beforehand. TCRdb's table, derived via immunoSEQ multiplex PCR, lists solely in-frame clones and lacks some. The sample carries about 240,000 clones, about 26% recorded once. The source of the sample is a study of beta chain features in type 1 diabetes. One heparinised draw of blood, averaging roughly 120 mL, came from each donor. Input material: central memory CD4+ T cells from blood. The TCR was taken from a man between 25 and 39 years old in good health.

CDR3 sequence reads: CASSVGSQETQYF. The CDR3, as DNA: TGTGCCAGCAGTGTGGGCAGTCAAGAGACCCAGTACTTC. The chain carries TRBV6-1 and TRBJ2-5; no reliable D call. Germline CDR1 reads MNHNS; CDR2 reads SASEGT. V was clipped by 4 bases and J by 2 bases, with 8 bases between them. The CDR3 length is 13 residues.